The table lists the clone carrying this TCR beta chain with a count of one. The sample originates from a study of blood T cell repertoires in COVID-19. For the study at large: From T cells, B-cell-depleted T cells, or PBMCs came the material, which was cDNA or gDNA.

Recruits, aged about 18 to 89 years, lived in 20 to 30 US areas. Recovered status applied to Cohort 3 donors who had two consecutive negative PCRs. It also applied to those with clearance or with symptom resolution. The CDR3 has 16 residues. Trimming at V came to 4 bases and at J to 1 base, leaving 7 bases not matched to a gene. CDR1 is SGHNT, CDR2 YYREEE, per germline (reference sequence). As handled by the study authors: Reference gene primer amplification gave estimated nucleated cell counts. Some clones are missing from TCRdb's copy, which holds only in-frame ones; the method was immunoSEQ multiplex PCR. V and J calls and clone size come straight from that table; D and trimming were deduced from the DNA. The sample records about 160,000 clones, around nine tenths being singletons.

The sample consisted of PBMCs or T cells enriched from blood (not recorded which). The receptor was derived from a woman aged 50 to 65 who had recovered from COVID-19. The J gene is TRBJ2-2, the V gene TRBV5-4, with 7 bases aligning to TRBD1. The chain's CDR3 is CASSAPGGRNTGELFF. CDR3 bases: TGTGCCAGCAGCGCGCCAGGGGGTCGGAACACCGGGGAGCTGTTTTTT.